The 3 T cell receptor beta chains listed next were all sequenced from one sample in a study of blood T cell repertoires in COVID-19 (dated by TCRdb to about 2020). Receptors were amplified or captured by the immunoSEQ multiplex PCR assay. The table was pulled from immuneACCESS by TCRdb, which kept in-frame rearrangements only. Such tables lose some clones; where checked, under half of the loss comes from unresolved V genes, and the rest has no known cause. In this sample the table shows roughly 520,000 clones, around 89% of which occur a single time. 1.8% of the sample belongs to the ten largest clones. Sample: PBMCs or T cells enriched from blood (not recorded which). The receptors were sampled from a woman between 35 and 50 years old who had recovered from COVID-19.

The V call is TRBV4-3, the J call TRBJ1-2, with D possibly being TRBD1 (6 bases). The CDR3 is 18 amino acids. Looked up from germline, CDR1 is LGHNA and CDR2 is YSLEER. The V gene lost 0 bases and the J gene lost 0 bases, with 17 bases spanning the gap. The DNA of the CDR3 is TGCGCCAGCAGCCAAGATCTAAGGTCGCAGGGGCCTAACTATGGCTACACCTTC. As protein: CASSQDLRSQGPNYGYTF.

The chain has TRBV5-1 and TRBJ1-5, with D tentatively TRBD1 (5 bases). Germline V CDR1 and CDR2: SGHRS, YFSETQ. The germline V and J ends were trimmed by 0 bases and 4 bases, with 8 bases remaining between them. CDR3 length equals 14 residues. CDR3 nucleotides: TGCGCCAGCAGCTTGGGGACACCTAATCAGCCCCAGCATTTT. It translates to CASSLGTPNQPQHF.

The chain couples TRBV30 to TRBJ1-5; D possibly corresponds to TRBD1 (6 bases). CDR3 length: 15 amino acids. The germline V and J ends were trimmed by 0 bases and 6 bases, with 15 bases remaining between them. CDR1 is GTSNPN and CDR2 is SVGIG in the germline V gene (reference sequence). CDR3 sequence reads: CAWSVGETGGQPQHF. The CDR3 nucleotides read TGTGCCTGGAGTGTAGGGGAGACAGGTGGTCAGCCCCAGCATTTT.